This passage covers 15 T cell receptor beta chains from one sample sequenced in a study of CDR3 diversity in severe acne. In TCRdb, the PCR reads were re-called with MiXCR into one record per CDR3 protein. Of tens of thousands of distinct CDR3 sequences in the sample, around 54% were seen once. Sequences were obtained from blood. Receptors were obtained from a male donor with severe acne vulgaris.

This rearrangement joins TRBV20-1 to TRBJ2-7, with 10 bases that match TRBD2. The CDR3 is made up of 13 amino acids. V shed 0 bases, J shed 6 bases, and the junction held 2 bases outside the gene matches. The germline V gene has CDR1 DFQATT and CDR2 SNEGSKA (reference sequence). For the CDR3, the DNA is TGCAGTGCTAGAGAAGTAGCGGGAGGCGAGCAGTACTTC. It specifies CSAREVAGGEQYF.

CDR3 bases: TGTGCCAGCAGCATCGACCCGGGACTAGTGGTCACAGATACGCAGTATTTT. Translating gives CASSIDPGLVVTDTQYF. The rearrangement links TRBV7-3 to TRBJ2-3; 8 bases are shared with TRBD2. J lost 2 bases, V lost 5 bases, and 12 bases had no gene match. Germline CDR1 and CDR2: SGHTA and FQGTGA. The CDR3 covers 17 residues.

This clonotype was found many times. The chain links TRBV6-5 to TRBJ2-7, with 7 bases lining up with TRBD2. The CDR3 is 14 residues long. Germline assignment: CDR1 MNHEY and CDR2 SVGAGI. With 10 bases clipped from V and 2 bases from J, the junction kept 11 bases outside the gene matches. For the CDR3, the DNA is TGTGCCACCGGCCCCGCTAGCGGAACCTACGAGCAGTACTTC. It codes for CATGPASGTYEQYF.

The chain couples TRBV30 to TRBJ2-1; no clear D gene. In germline, CDR1 is GTSNPN, CDR2 SVGIG (reference sequence). The CDR3 is 13 amino acids. V was clipped by 3 bases and J by 8 bases, with 14 bases between them. This CDR3 is CAWSGGFTYEQFF. Here the CDR3 DNA reads TGTGCCTGGAGCGGCGGTTTTACCTATGAGCAGTTCTTC.

This chain links TRBV7-2 with TRBJ2-3; a weak D match, TRBD2 (5 bases). Trimming pared 3 bases from V and 4 bases from J, leaving 11 bases between. The CDR3 spans 14 residues. Germline-derived CDR1 and CDR2 are SGHTA and FQGNSA. CDR3 sequence reads: CASSLVGGSDTQYF. DNA for the CDR3: TGTGCCAGCAGCTTGGTAGGAGGCTCAGATACGCAGTATTTT. The full variable domain, its missing parts supplied by reference TRBV7-2 and TRBJ2-3, is GAGVSQSPSNKVTEKGKDVELRCDPISGHTALYWYRQSLGQGLEFLIYFQGNSAPDKSGLPSDRFSAERTGGSVSTLTIQRTQQEDSAVYLCASSLVGGSDTQYFGPGTRLTVL.

This rearrangement joins TRBV11-2 to TRBJ2-7; D might be TRBD1 (5 bases). The CDR3 loop spans 19 amino acids. Germline-derived CDR1 and CDR2 are SGHAT and FQNNGV. Deletions cut 3 bases from V and 5 bases from J, with 29 bases between. The CDR3 nucleotides are TGTGCCAGCAGCTTGCAGCCGGGTGTGAGCCCAGGGTGGGTCAACGAGCAGTACTTC. It codes for CASSLQPGVSPGWVNEQYF.

With regard to this clonotype: This may be a read error, as it is one base from a much larger clone. The genes are TRBV2 and TRBJ2-5, with D uncertain. Trimming left V 8 bases short and J 4 bases short, with 11 bases between. This CDR3 region has 12 residues. CDR1 and CDR2 from the germline V gene are SNHLY and FYNNEI. CDR3 DNA: TGTGCCAGCGAGCTGGGTGGAGAGACCCAGTACTTC. It specifies CASELGGETQYF.

Comments on this clonotype: A much larger clone lies a single base off, so this may be a read error. V is TRBV5-1 and J is TRBJ1-2; D is ambiguous. The CDR3 loop spans 13 amino acids. In germline, CDR1 is SGHRS, CDR2 YFSETQ. CDR3 DNA: TGCGTCAGCAGCTTCGAGGGCCTCCAGGGCTACACCTTC. As protein: CVSSFEGLQGYTF.

The CDR3 loop reads CSAGRANQPQHF. The DNA of the CDR3 is TGCAGTGCTGGACGGGCCAATCAGCCCCAGCATTTT. The rearrangement uses TRBV20-1 and TRBJ1-5; D unclear. The CDR3 extends over 12 amino acids. The V gene's germline CDR1 is DFQATT and CDR2 SNEGSKA (reference sequence). Trimming stripped 5 bases from V and 3 bases from J, with 8 bases between.

The gene calls are TRBV5-5 and TRBJ2-7, with 7 bases identical to TRBD1. J gave up 1 base and V 3 bases, and 4 bases lay outside the gene matches. The length of the CDR3 is 14 residues. From germline, CDR1 is SGHKS and CDR2 YYEKEE (reference sequence). Here the CDR3 reads CASSSTGKSYEQYF. CDR3 nucleotides: TGTGCCAGCAGCTCGACAGGGAAATCCTACGAGCAGTACTTC. Supplemented by reference TRBV5-5 and TRBJ2-7, the full variable domain reads DAGVTQSPTHLIKTRGQQVTLRCSPISGHKSVSWYQQVLGQGPQFIFQYYEKEERGRGNFPDRFSARQFPNYSSELNVNALLLGDSALYLCASSSTGKSYEQYFGPGTRLTVT.

This clonotype showed up many times. The gene calls are TRBV12-3 or TRBV12-4 and TRBJ2-7, with D possibly matching TRBD2 (6 bases). V was clipped by 6 bases and J by 3 bases, with 18 bases between them. The CDR3 covers 15 residues. The CDR3 spells CASRGDSGERYEQYF. CDR3 DNA: TGTGCCAGCAGGGGAGATAGCGGAGAACGCTACGAGCAGTACTTC.

The chain is built from TRBV7-3 and TRBJ2-1; D tentatively reads TRBD1 or TRBD2 (5 bases each). The germline V gene encodes CDR1 SGHTA and CDR2 FQGTGA. CDR3 size: 15 residues. The V gene lost 8 bases and the J gene lost 4 bases, with 18 bases spanning the gap. The CDR3 protein is CASSLSTGTYNEQFF. CDR3 DNA: TGTGCCAGCTCACTTTCCACGGGGACGTACAATGAGCAGTTCTTC.

This clonotype was seen at least ten times. This chain connects TRBV5-1 to TRBJ2-1, with a tentative D call TRBD1 (6 bases). The germline V gene encodes CDR1 SGHRS and CDR2 YFSETQ. V was trimmed by 0 bases and J by 5 bases, leaving 9 bases between them. CDR3 length: 14 residues. The CDR3, as DNA: TGCGCCAGCAGCTTGGATAGGGGGAACAATGAGCAGTTCTTC. Its protein product is CASSLDRGNNEQFF.

The rearrangement links TRBV25-1 to TRBJ2-6; 8 positions agree with TRBD1. The length of the CDR3 is 16 residues. Germline assignment: CDR1 MGHDK and CDR2 SYGVNS. V lost 10 bases and J lost 3; bases outside the gene matches: 11. CDR3 amino acids: CATKKTGVGGANVLTF. As DNA, the CDR3 is TGTGCCACCAAAAAGACAGGGGTCGGTGGGGCCAACGTCCTGACTTTC.

Ten or more counts support this clonotype. This chain links TRBV18 with TRBJ1-4; weak D call: TRBD1 (5 bases). The germline V and J ends were trimmed by 3 bases and 8 bases, with 22 bases remaining between them. Germline V lookup: CDR1 KGHSH, CDR2 LQKENI. There are 17 residues in the CDR3. For the CDR3, the DNA is TGTGCCAGCTCACCCCGGGGCGGGGGTATTCGGGAAGAAAAACTGTTTTTT. Translation: CASSPRGGGIREEKLFF.